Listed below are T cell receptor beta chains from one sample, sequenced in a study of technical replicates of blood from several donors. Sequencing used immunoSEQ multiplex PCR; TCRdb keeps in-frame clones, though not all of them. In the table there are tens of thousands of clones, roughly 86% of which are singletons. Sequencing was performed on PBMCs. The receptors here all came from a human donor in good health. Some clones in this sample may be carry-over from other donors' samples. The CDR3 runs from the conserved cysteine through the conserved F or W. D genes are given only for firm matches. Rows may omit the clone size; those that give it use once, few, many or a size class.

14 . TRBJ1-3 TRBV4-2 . CARPFSSSGNTIYF TGTGCCAGACCCTTTAGTAGCTCTGGAAACACCATATATTTT
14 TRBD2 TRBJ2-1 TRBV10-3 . CATASGSSYNEQFF TGTGCCACCGCTAGCGGGAGCTCCTACAATGAGCAGTTCTTC
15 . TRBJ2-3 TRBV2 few CASRIGLSSTDTQYF TGTGCCAGCAGGATAGGACTCTCTAGCACAGATACGCAGTATTTT
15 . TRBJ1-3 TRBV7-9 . CASSRAGGLGNTIYF TGTGCCAGCAGCCGGGCGGGGGGCCTTGGAAACACCATATATTTT
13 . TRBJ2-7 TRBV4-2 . CASSQRPTREQYF TGTGCCAGCAGCCAGCGCCCCACTAGGGAGCAGTACTTC
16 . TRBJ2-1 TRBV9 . CASSVVGGRPDNEQFF TGTGCCAGCAGCGTAGTAGGTGGGAGGCCAGACAATGAGCAGTTCTTC
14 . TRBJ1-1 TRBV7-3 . CASSPQGRGTEAFF TGTGCCAGCAGCCCGCAGGGTAGGGGCACTGAAGCTTTCTTT
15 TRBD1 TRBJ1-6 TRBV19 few CASSRVRTGNSPLHF TGTGCCAGTAGTCGCGTCCGGACAGGGAACTCACCCCTCCACTTT
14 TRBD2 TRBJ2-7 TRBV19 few CASTQSGTSYEQYF TGTGCCAGTACCCAAAGCGGGACCTCCTACGAGCAGTACTTC
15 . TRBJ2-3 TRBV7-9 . CASSFESGVTDTQYF TGTGCCAGCAGCTTCGAGTCAGGGGTGACAGATACGCAGTATTTT
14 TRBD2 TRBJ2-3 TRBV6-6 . CASIRTSGTDTQYF TGTGCCAGCATTAGGACTAGCGGCACAGATACGCAGTATTTT
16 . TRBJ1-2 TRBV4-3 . CASSQEEREASSGYTF TGCGCCAGCAGCCAAGAAGAGAGGGAGGCCTCATCTGGCTACACCTTC
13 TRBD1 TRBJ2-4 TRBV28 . CASSRLQGDIQYF TGTGCCAGCAGTCGATTACAGGGGGACATTCAGTACTTC
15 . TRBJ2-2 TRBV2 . CASSSWGQPTGELFF TGTGCCAGCTCTTCATGGGGGCAACCCACCGGGGAGCTGTTTTTT
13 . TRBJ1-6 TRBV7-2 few CASSLGQRSPLHF TGTGCCAGCAGCTTGGGTCAGCGATCACCCCTCCACTTT
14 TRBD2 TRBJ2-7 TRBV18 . CASTPGLAFYEQYF TGTGCCAGCACACCGGGACTAGCGTTCTACGAGCAGTACTTC
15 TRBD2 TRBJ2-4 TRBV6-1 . CASSAGTSGRDIQYF TGTGCCAGCAGTGCTGGGACTAGCGGCCGCGACATTCAGTACTTC
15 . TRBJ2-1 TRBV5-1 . CASSLARDFYNEQFF TGCGCCAGCAGCTTGGCCAGGGACTTCTACAATGAGCAGTTCTTC
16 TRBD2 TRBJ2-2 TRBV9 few CASSTQRGGLTGELFF TGTGCCAGCAGCACCCAGCGGGGGGGCCTCACCGGGGAGCTGTTTTTT
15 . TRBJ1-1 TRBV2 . CASNPDRHMNTEAFF TGTGCCAGCAATCCCGACAGACACATGAACACTGAAGCTTTCTTT
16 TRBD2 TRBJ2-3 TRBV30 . CAWSAGLAGITDTQYF TGTGCCTGGAGTGCCGGACTAGCGGGCATCACAGATACGCAGTATTTT
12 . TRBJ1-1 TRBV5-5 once CASSLQNTEAFF TGTGCCAGCAGCTTGCAGAACACTGAAGCTTTCTTT
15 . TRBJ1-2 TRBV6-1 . CASSVQGILNYGYTF TGTGCCAGCAGTGTGCAGGGGATTCTTAACTATGGCTACACCTTC
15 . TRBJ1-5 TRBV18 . CASSPNPDRNQPQHF TGTGCCAGCTCACCAAACCCCGACAGAAATCAGCCCCAGCATTTT
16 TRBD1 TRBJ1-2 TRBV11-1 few CASSLFYVPGGYGYTF TGTGCCAGCAGCTTATTCTACGTTCCAGGGGGATATGGCTACACCTTC
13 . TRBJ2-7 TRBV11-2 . CASSSSVRDEQYF TGTGCCAGCAGCTCCTCTGTTCGGGACGAGCAGTACTTC
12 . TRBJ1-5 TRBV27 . CASGRSNQPQHF TGTGCCAGCGGCCGTAGCAATCAGCCCCAGCATTTT
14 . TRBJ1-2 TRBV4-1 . CASSQVGGLGGYTF TGCGCCAGCAGCCAAGTAGGAGGGTTGGGAGGCTACACCTTC
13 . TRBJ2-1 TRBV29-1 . CSTDQDTYNEQFF TGCAGCACGGATCAAGACACCTACAATGAGCAGTTCTTC
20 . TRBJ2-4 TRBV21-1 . CASSKARNQGAHLAKNIQYF TGTGCCAGCAGCAAAGCCCGCAACCAGGGGGCGCATTTAGCCAAAAACATTCAGTACTTC
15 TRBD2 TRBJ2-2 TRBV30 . CAWSVQDRGAGELFF TGTGCCTGGAGTGTACAGGATCGGGGGGCCGGGGAGCTGTTTTTT
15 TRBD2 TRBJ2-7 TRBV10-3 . CAISDRSSGIYEQYF TGTGCCATCAGTGATCGGTCTAGCGGGATCTACGAGCAGTACTTC
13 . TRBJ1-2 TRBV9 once CASSRAGDRRYTF TGTGCCAGCAGCCGCGCGGGGGATCGTCGCTACACCTTC
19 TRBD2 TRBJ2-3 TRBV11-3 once CASSPPGTSGNLKADTQYF TGTGCCAGCAGTCCCCCAGGGACTAGCGGAAATCTTAAAGCAGATACGCAGTATTTT
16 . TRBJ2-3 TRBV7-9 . CASSFYRGSLTDTQYF TGTGCCAGCAGCTTTTATAGGGGCTCCCTCACAGATACGCAGTATTTT
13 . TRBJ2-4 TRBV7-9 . CALEGVGKNIQYF TGTGCCCTAGAGGGGGTAGGCAAAAACATTCAGTACTTC
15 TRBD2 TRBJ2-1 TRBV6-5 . CASSYGLAAYNEQFF TGTGCCAGCAGTTATGGACTAGCGGCATACAATGAGCAGTTCTTC
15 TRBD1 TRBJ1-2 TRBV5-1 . CASSPGDRGSYGYTF TGCGCCAGCAGCCCCGGGGACAGGGGCTCCTATGGCTACACCTTC
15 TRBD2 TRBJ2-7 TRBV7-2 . CASSPGLAFSYEQYF TGTGCCAGCAGCCCCGGACTAGCGTTCTCCTACGAGCAGTACTTC
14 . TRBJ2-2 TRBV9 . CASSVDRATGELFF TGTGCCAGCAGCGTAGATAGAGCCACCGGGGAGCTGTTTTTT
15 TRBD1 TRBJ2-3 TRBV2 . CASNPQGIGTDTQYF TGTGCCAGCAATCCACAGGGGATAGGCACAGATACGCAGTATTTT
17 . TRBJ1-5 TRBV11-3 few CASSLDPQFVCNQPQHF TGTGCCAGCAGCTTAGACCCCCAGTTCGTCTGCAATCAGCCCCAGCATTTT
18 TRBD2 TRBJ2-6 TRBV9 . CASSLRLAGAGGANVLTF TGTGCCAGCAGCTTAAGACTAGCGGGAGCCGGGGGGGCCAACGTCCTGACTTTC
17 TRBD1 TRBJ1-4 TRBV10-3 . CATGETGTGATNEKLFF TGTGCCACCGGAGAGACAGGGACGGGTGCAACTAATGAAAAACTGTTTTTT
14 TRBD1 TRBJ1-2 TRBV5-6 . CASSLTGTGEGYTF TGTGCCAGCAGCCTAACCGGGACAGGAGAAGGCTACACCTTC
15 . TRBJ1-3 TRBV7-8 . CASSSGQNSGNTIYF TGTGCCAGCAGCTCCGGACAGAACTCTGGAAACACCATATATTTT